Below, one T cell receptor beta chain is given with its context. The data are from a study of blood T cell repertoires in COVID-19. Study overall: COVID-19 samples collected from the United States, Italy and Spain covered acute and convalescent phases. The analysed material was cDNA or gDNA that came from T cells, B-cell-depleted T cells, or PBMCs.

This CDR3 contains 14 residues. Germline CDR1 reads KGHDR; CDR2 reads SFDVKD. V trimming: 9 bases; J trimming: 3 bases; junction bases outside the gene matches: 6. Original processing methods: Amplifying reference gene primers gave estimates of nucleated cell counts. Clones were read by immunoSEQ multiplex PCR, and TCRdb kept only the in-frame ones, dropping some. For V, J and clone size, that table is used; D and trimming come from the DNA. The top ten clones hold over 2% of a sample with around 150,000 clones, approximately 80% of them seen once. The clonotype was recovered from a man aged 70-80 years with acute or convalescent COVID-19. The sequencing input was peripheral blood. This chain connects TRBV24-1 to TRBJ2-2; 7 positions match TRBD1. In nucleotides, the CDR3 is TGTGCCACCCGGAGGCAGGGGGACACCGGGGAGCTGTTTTTT. Amino acids: CATRRQGDTGELFF.